This entry lists 30 T cell receptor beta chains sequenced from one sample in a study of blood T cells in healthy people across ages. The use of a sample-barcoded 5' primer and a J-beta primer mix characterized a second PCR of roughly 6 to 11 cycles. TCRdb re-called the 5' RACE reads through MiXCR, storing one row per CDR3 protein. The top ten hold approximately 10% of the sample, which has 1.5 million to 2 million distinct CDR3 sequences, roughly a third seen once. The sample was blood. The receptors stem from a woman aged 25 to 39 in good health.

This clonotype was picked up many times. This chain uses TRBV4-1 with TRBJ2-3; D unresolved. This CDR3 comprises 15 residues. V dropped 0 bases and J dropped 0 bases, with 7 bases sitting between them. Germline V gene sequence: CDR1 MGHRA, CDR2 YSYEKL. The DNA for the CDR3 is TGCGCCAGCAGCCAAGACGGTAGTAGCACAGATACGCAGTATTTT. Protein: CASSQDGSSTDTQYF.

The V and J genes are TRBV10-3 and TRBJ2-7; 8 bases are a match to TRBD1. CDR1 and CDR2 from the germline V gene are ENHRY and SYGVKD. There are 12 residues in the CDR3. With 8 bases clipped from V and 7 bases from J, the junction kept 7 bases outside the gene matches. DNA for the CDR3: TGTGCCATCGGACAGGGCGCTTGGGAGCAGTACTTC. It codes for CAIGQGAWEQYF.

CDR3 in amino acids: CASTATNPEQFF. The DNA of the CDR3 is TGTGCCAGCACCGCAACGAATCCTGAGCAGTTCTTC. V and J are TRBV11-1 and TRBJ2-1; D is unresolved. CDR3 size: 12 residues. V was shortened by 7 bases and J by 9 bases, with 13 bases between the two germline ends. Germline CDR1 reads SGHAT; CDR2 reads FQDESV (reference sequence).

The rearrangement links TRBV3-1 to TRBJ1-2; possible D gene TRBD1, 6 bases. This CDR3 is 12 amino acids long. Germline V gene lookup returns CDR1 LGHDT and CDR2 YNNKEL (reference sequence). The V end was cut by 11 bases, the J end by 4 bases, with 14 bases between. The CDR3, as DNA: TGTGCCGGCGGAGAAGGGGGCTATGGCTACACCTTC. This encodes CAGGEGGYGYTF.

Remarks on this clonotype: The junction and the germline gene differ at one end; a read error may be behind it. The chain employs TRBV7-9 and TRBJ2-2, with 9 bases identical to TRBD2. This CDR3 region has 15 residues. The germline V gene has CDR1 SEHNR and CDR2 FQNEAQ (reference sequence). CDR3 bases: TGTGCCTCCCCGATAGCGGGGGCGAACACCGGGGGGCTGTTTTTT. It codes for CASPIAGANTGGLFF.

The CDR3 nucleotides are TGTGCCAGCAGCTTAGCCCAGGGTCCCAGTGCCTATGGCTACACCTTC. This gives the protein CASSLAQGPSAYGYTF. The chain has TRBV7-9 and TRBJ1-2, with TRBD1 as a possible D gene (5 bases). Trimming pared 0 bases from V and 4 bases from J, leaving 15 bases between. The CDR3 has 16 amino acids. Germline V gives CDR1 SEHNR, CDR2 FQNEAQ (reference sequence).

On this clonotype itself: It may be a read error: a sequence one base away is much more abundant. V gene TRBV7-2 combines with J gene TRBJ2-3; 7 positions match TRBD1. The CDR3 length is 17 residues. Germline CDR1 is SGHTA and CDR2 is FQGNSA. DNA of the CDR3: TGTGCCAGCAGCCTCCGCCCGGGCCCAGGGGGTACAGGTACGCAGTATTTT. It yields the protein CASSLRPGPGGTGTQYF.

This sequence joins TRBV28 and TRBJ1-5, with 7 bases aligning to TRBD1. V gave up 6 bases and J gave up 6 bases; unmatched junction bases: 14. Germline CDR1 reads MDHEN; CDR2 reads SYDVKM. The CDR3 contains 16 residues. The CDR3 coding sequence is TGTGCCAGCAGACAGGGACAGACTCTGGGGGTTCAGCCCCAGCATTTT. Translation: CASRQGQTLGVQPQHF.

This clonotype was seen a few times. The CDR3 coding sequence is TGTGCCAGCAGCTCAACGGGGCTAGCGGGGGGGCTCGTTGAGCAGTTCTTC. This sequence encodes CASSSTGLAGGLVEQFF. This sequence joins TRBV7-2 and TRBJ2-1, with 12 bases that match TRBD2. This CDR3 has 17 amino acids. Trimming removed 4 bases from V and 9 bases from J; junction bases left unmatched: 13. In germline, CDR1 is SGHTA, CDR2 FQGNSA.

J is TRBJ2-1 and V is TRBV27, with D uncertain. Looked up from germline, CDR1 is MNHEY and CDR2 is SMNVEV (reference sequence). V was shortened by 0 bases and J by 7 bases, with 10 bases between the two germline ends. The CDR3 sequence is 14 residues long. CDR3 region: CASSLSVVRNEQFF. CDR3 nucleotide sequence: TGTGCCAGCAGTTTATCGGTTGTTCGGAATGAGCAGTTCTTC.

The J gene is TRBJ2-1, the V gene TRBV3-1; 9 nucleotides agree with TRBD2. Germline V gene sequence: CDR1 LGHDT, CDR2 YNNKEL (reference sequence). V lost 0 bases and J lost 3; bases outside the gene matches: 18. The CDR3 extends over 21 amino acids. The CDR3 spells CASSQDLGLRLAGAGYNEQFF. In DNA form, the CDR3 reads TGTGCCAGCAGCCAAGATTTAGGTTTAAGGTTAGCGGGAGCCGGCTACAATGAGCAGTTCTTC.

V usage is TRBV30 and J usage is TRBJ2-7; 7 bases are a match to TRBD1. In germline, CDR1 is GTSNPN, CDR2 SVGIG (reference sequence). J gave up 5 bases and V 2 bases, and 6 bases lay outside the gene matches. The CDR3 has 13 residues. Here the CDR3 reads CAWSPTGSNEQYF. In DNA form, the CDR3 reads TGTGCCTGGAGTCCGACAGGGAGCAACGAGCAGTACTTC. The full variable domain, with the rest looked up from reference TRBV30 and TRBJ2-7, is SQTIHQWPATLVQPVGSPLSLECTVEGTSNPNLYWYRQAAGRGLQLLFYSVGIGQISSEVPQNLSASRPQDRQFILSSKKLLLSDSGFYLCAWSPTGSNEQYFGPGTRLTVT.

This chain links TRBV15 with TRBJ2-5; 7 bases line up with TRBD2. Germline V lookup: CDR1 LNHNV, CDR2 YYDKDF (reference sequence). Trimming at V came to 8 bases and at J to 4 bases, leaving 13 bases not matched to a gene. The CDR3 totals 15 residues. CDR3 sequence reads: CATRGLAGDGETQYF. CDR3 coding DNA: TGTGCCACCCGGGGGTTGGCGGGAGACGGAGAGACCCAGTACTTC.

In its sample, this clonotype was seen a few times. The chain links TRBV20-1 to TRBJ1-5; D perhaps matches TRBD1 (5 bases). The CDR3 sequence is 15 residues long. Trimming removed 3 bases from V and 1 base from J, with 13 bases in between. Per the germline V gene, CDR1 is DFQATT and CDR2 is SNEGSKA (reference sequence). The CDR3, as DNA: TGCAGTGCTAGGACAGCCCAGGGCAGCAATCAGCCCCAGCATTTT. Translation gives CSARTAQGSNQPQHF.

V usage is TRBV30 and J usage is TRBJ2-5; D may be TRBD1 or TRBD2 (5 bases each). This CDR3 contains 11 residues. Between the trimmed V and J ends, which lost 5 bases and 5 bases, there was a span of 9 bases. The germline gives CDR1 GTSNPN, CDR2 SVGIG (reference sequence). In nucleotides, the CDR3 is TGTGCCTGGGGGGGTTCGGAGACCCAGTACTTC. It is translated as CAWGGSETQYF.

The rearrangement joins TRBV25-1 to TRBJ2-3; D unclear. CDR3 length: 14 amino acids. Per the germline V gene, CDR1 is MGHDK and CDR2 is SYGVNS. The V end lost 2 bases, the J end lost 5 bases, and 11 bases lay between the germline ends. The CDR3 loop reads CASSENRKKDTQYF. For the CDR3, the DNA is TGTGCCAGCAGTGAAAACAGAAAGAAAGATACGCAGTATTTT.

In this sample, this clonotype turned up a few times. This chain uses TRBV20-1 with TRBJ2-7; TRBD2 matches at 12 bases. The CDR3 is 15 amino acids. CDR1 and CDR2 from the germline V gene are DFQATT and SNEGSKA (reference sequence). V lost 6 bases to trimming and J lost 1 base; unmatched junction nucleotides: 7. CDR3 amino acids: CSARRGLAGSYEQYF. The CDR3 DNA follows: TGCAGTGCCAGACGCGGACTAGCGGGGTCCTACGAGCAGTACTTC.

This chain uses TRBV9 with TRBJ1-5; perhaps TRBD1 as D (6 bases). The CDR3 length is 20 residues. Trimming removed 0 bases from V and 3 bases from J, with 25 bases in between. Germline-derived CDR1 and CDR2 are SGDLS and YYNGEE. CDR3 in amino acids: CASSVDQRGGPPRPNQPQHF. The CDR3 nucleotides read TGTGCCAGCAGCGTAGATCAACGGGGGGGGCCGCCGAGACCCAATCAGCCCCAGCATTTT.

The chain joins TRBV30 to TRBJ2-1, with TRBD1 matching 11 bases. The CDR3 has 16 amino acids. Germline V gives CDR1 GTSNPN, CDR2 SVGIG (reference sequence). Trimming removed 0 bases from V and 10 bases from J; junction bases left unmatched: 11. CDR3 DNA sequence: TGTGCCTGGAGTGTACTTGGGACAGGGGGGCGGTCGGAGCAGTTCTTC. Its translation: CAWSVLGTGGRSEQFF.

This clonotype occurred many times. As DNA, the CDR3 is TGCAGTGCTAGAGATGTGCGACAGGGGAAGGGGAACACTGAAGCTTTCTTT. It specifies CSARDVRQGKGNTEAFF. The chain employs TRBV20-1 and TRBJ1-1; 8 bases line up with TRBD1. Losses at the gene ends were 0 bases for V and 1 base for J; bases not matched to a gene: 10. This CDR3 has 17 residues. CDR1 is DFQATT, CDR2 SNEGSKA, per germline (reference sequence).

This clonotype was counted between two and nine times. The CDR3 DNA reads TGTGCCAGCAGCTTAGCGCGGTTAGCGGGAATCAACGATGAGCAGTTCTTC. It yields the protein CASSLARLAGINDEQFF. J is TRBJ2-1 and V is TRBV7-6; 8 nucleotides agree with TRBD2. The CDR3 is made up of 17 amino acids. V shed 0 bases and J 8 bases; nucleotides not matched to a gene: 12. Germline V gene lookup returns CDR1 SGHVS and CDR2 FNYEAQ.

Comment on this clonotype: One junction end disagrees with the germline gene, perhaps due to a read error. The chain combines TRBV9 with TRBJ2-3; D is unresolved. The CDR3 length is 14 residues. Per germline, CDR1 SGDLS and CDR2 YYNGEE. DNA for the CDR3: TGTGTCAGCAGCGTAGTTGGTAACGCAGATACGCAGTATTTT. Protein: CVSSVVGNADTQYF.

This clonotype was counted between two and nine times. The chain uses TRBV9 and TRBJ2-1, with 13 bases fitting TRBD2. Germline V gene lookup returns CDR1 SGDLS and CDR2 YYNGEE. The CDR3 runs 16 residues. The V segment lost 3 bases and the J segment 12 bases; nucleotides outside the gene matches: 12. The CDR3 DNA reads as TGTGCCAGCAGCGCCACACTAGCGGGGGGGCGGCCGGTGCAGTTCTTC. Encoded protein: CASSATLAGGRPVQFF.

The chain is built from TRBV20-1 and TRBJ2-5; 11 bases are a match to TRBD1. CDR3 size: 14 residues. With 4 bases clipped from V and 5 bases from J, the junction kept 6 bases outside the gene matches. Germline CDR1 DFQATT, CDR2 SNEGSKA (reference sequence). CDR3 in amino acids: CSATRTGGMETQYF. In DNA form, the CDR3 reads TGCAGTGCTACAAGGACAGGGGGCATGGAGACCCAGTACTTC.

This rearrangement joins TRBV28 to TRBJ2-2, with a tentative D call TRBD2 (5 bases). The CDR3 covers 18 residues. Germline V gene sequence: CDR1 MDHEN, CDR2 SYDVKM. Trimming left V 3 bases short and J 3 bases short, with 20 bases between. CDR3 bases: TGTGCCAGCAGTTTCCCCAGCTTGAGGGTTCCGGACACCGGGGAGCTGTTTTTT. Its protein product is CASSFPSLRVPDTGELFF.

This clonotype showed up just a few times. The chain carries TRBV20-1 and TRBJ1-1, with a tentative D call TRBD1 (5 bases). From germline, CDR1 is DFQATT and CDR2 SNEGSKA (reference sequence). The CDR3 contains 13 residues. In DNA, the CDR3 is TGCAGGCCCCCCCTGCAGGGAGGCACTGAAGCTTTCTTT. Its protein is CRPPLQGGTEAFF.

The chain joins TRBV7-9 to TRBJ2-7; D perhaps matches TRBD1 (5 bases). This CDR3 has 14 amino acids. CDR1 SEHNR and CDR2 FQNEAQ come from the germline V gene (reference sequence). V dropped 1 base and J dropped 2 bases, with 9 bases sitting between them. This CDR3 is CASSLETVAYEQYF. DNA for the CDR3: TGTGCCAGCAGCTTAGAGACAGTAGCCTACGAGCAGTACTTC.

The chain links TRBV3-1 to TRBJ2-2; maybe TRBD2 (5 bases). Per the germline V gene, CDR1 is LGHDT and CDR2 is YNNKEL (reference sequence). The CDR3 contains 18 residues. Trimming shortened V by 0 bases and J by 0 bases, and 14 bases separated the two germline ends. In DNA form, the CDR3 reads TGTGCCAGCAGCCAAGAGTGGGGAGCTCCGGCGAACACCGGGGAGCTGTTTTTT. Translating it yields CASSQEWGAPANTGELFF.

This chain connects TRBV27 to TRBJ2-1; D is uncertain. This CDR3 has 16 amino acids. Trimming cost V 3 bases and J 2 bases, with 14 bases left between them. CDR1 is MNHEY and CDR2 is SMNVEV in the germline V gene (reference sequence). CDR3 in amino acids: CASSFLVAPTYNEQFF. In nucleotides, the CDR3 is TGTGCCAGCAGTTTCTTGGTAGCCCCTACCTACAATGAGCAGTTCTTC.

This clonotype was counted a few times. This chain connects TRBV11-2 to TRBJ2-5, with a weak D call TRBD1 (6 bases). Trimming took 5 bases from V and 2 from J, leaving 15 bases between them. Per the germline V gene, CDR1 is SGHAT and CDR2 is FQNNGV. The CDR3 is 15 residues long. DNA of the CDR3: TGTGCCAGCAGCCAGGACACAGGGAGACAAGAGACCCAGTACTTC. It is translated as CASSQDTGRQETQYF.